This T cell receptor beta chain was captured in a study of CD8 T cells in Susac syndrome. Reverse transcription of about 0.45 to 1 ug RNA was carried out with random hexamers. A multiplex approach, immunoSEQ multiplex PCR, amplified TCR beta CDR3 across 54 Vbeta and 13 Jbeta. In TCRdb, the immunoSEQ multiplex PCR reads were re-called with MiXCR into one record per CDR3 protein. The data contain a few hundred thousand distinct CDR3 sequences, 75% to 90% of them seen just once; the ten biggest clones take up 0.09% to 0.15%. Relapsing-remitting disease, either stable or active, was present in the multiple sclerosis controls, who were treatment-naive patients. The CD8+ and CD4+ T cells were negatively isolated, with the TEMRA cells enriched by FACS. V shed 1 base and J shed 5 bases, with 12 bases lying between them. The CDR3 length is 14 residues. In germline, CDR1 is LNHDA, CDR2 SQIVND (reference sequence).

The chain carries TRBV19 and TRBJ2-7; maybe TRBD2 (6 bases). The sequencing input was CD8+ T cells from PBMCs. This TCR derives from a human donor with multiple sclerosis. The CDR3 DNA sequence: TGTGCCAGTAGTATAGCGGGAGTTCCCCACGAGCAGTACTTC. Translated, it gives CASSIAGVPHEQYF.